Each of the 8 T cell receptor beta chains below was sequenced from the same sample in a study of blood T cells in healthy people across ages. A J-beta primer mix and a sample-barcoded 5' primer were used in a second PCR of about 7 to 12 cycles. TCRdb ran MiXCR on the 5' RACE reads and lists one entry per CDR3 protein. The table includes over 1.5 million distinct CDR3 sequences, about 49% detected once. The specimen was blood. Source of these receptors: a woman between 35 and 50 years old in good health.

Only one count was recorded for this clonotype. CDR3 in DNA: TGTGCCAGCAGCTTAGGACAGAGAAACTATGGCTACACCTTC. Translated, it gives CASSLGQRNYGYTF. The V call is TRBV7-2, the J call TRBJ1-2; maybe TRBD1 (5 bases). V lost 1 base and J lost 2, with 8 bases in between. Germline V gives CDR1 SGHTA, CDR2 FQGNSA. There are 14 residues in the CDR3. Full variable domain (missing parts from reference TRBV7-2 and TRBJ1-2): GAGVSQSPSNKVTEKGKDVELRCDPISGHTALYWYRQSLGQGLEFLIYFQGNSAPDKSGLPSDRFSAERTGGSVSTLTIQRTQQEDSAVYLCASSLGQRNYGYTFGSGTRLTVV.

The V call is TRBV4-3, the J call TRBJ2-3; 8 bases fit TRBD1. CDR1 is LGHNA and CDR2 is YSLEER in the germline V gene. The CDR3 consists of 18 residues. With 3 bases clipped from V and 6 bases from J, the junction kept 17 bases outside the gene matches. The chain's CDR3 is CASSQRTSGYRGTDTQYF. The CDR3 DNA follows: TGCGCCAGCAGCCAGCGCACCTCGGGGTACAGGGGGACTGATACGCAGTATTTT.

V is TRBV6-6 and J is TRBJ1-1; tentative D call: TRBD1 (6 bases). The ends were cut back, 0 bases at V and 3 bases at J, with 14 bases in the middle. The CDR3 is 16 residues long. Germline V gives CDR1 MNHNY, CDR2 SVGAGI (reference sequence). CDR3 nucleotides: TGTGCCAGCAGTTACTCCCCGGGGGCGGTGTACACTGAAGCTTTCTTT. Encoded protein: CASSYSPGAVYTEAFF.

This clonotype was found a few times. The chain couples TRBV12-3 or TRBV12-4 to TRBJ2-5; D might be TRBD2 (5 bases). This CDR3 region has 14 residues. Trimming pared 1 base from V and 4 bases from J, leaving 10 bases between. The CDR3 region is CASSLESRGETQYF. The CDR3 DNA sequence: TGTGCCAGCAGTTTAGAGAGCCGGGGAGAGACCCAGTACTTC.

The chain uses TRBV7-2 and TRBJ2-1; the match to TRBD1 covers 10 bases. The trim removed 6 bases at V and 13 bases at J, leaving 9 bases unmatched. Germline CDR1 reads SGHTA; CDR2 reads FQGNSA. The CDR3 length is 13 residues. The CDR3 DNA reads as TGTGCCAGCAGACAAGGACAGGGGGAGACCCAGTTCTTC. Its protein product is CASRQGQGETQFF. Full variable domain (missing parts from reference TRBV7-2 and TRBJ2-1): GAGVSQSPSNKVTEKGKDVELRCDPISGHTALYWYRQSLGQGLEFLIYFQGNSAPDKSGLPSDRFSAERTGGSVSTLTIQRTQQEDSAVYLCASRQGQGETQFFGPGTRLTVL.

This clonotype was found a few times. This chain uses TRBV7-2 with TRBJ2-4; D may be TRBD2 (5 bases). The V end was cut by 6 bases, the J end by 15 bases, with 18 bases between. This CDR3 region has 12 residues. Germline values: CDR1 SGHTA, CDR2 FQGNSA. CDR3 amino acids: CASRPGLPTRYF. The CDR3 bases are TGTGCCAGCAGGCCCGGACTTCCGACGCGGTACTTC.

This clonotype occurred a few times. The chain recombines TRBV6-2 or TRBV6-3 with TRBJ2-7; possibly TRBD1 for D (6 bases). The CDR3 extends over 15 amino acids. CDR1 and CDR2 (germline): MNHEY, SVGEGT. With 2 bases removed from V and 0 bases from J, the gap between germline ends came to 11 bases. This chain's CDR3 is CASSYGQLSSYEQYF. DNA of the CDR3: TGTGCCAGCAGTTACGGACAGTTAAGCTCCTACGAGCAGTACTTC.

The V and J genes are TRBV27 and TRBJ2-5; D is perhaps TRBD2 (5 bases). The length of the CDR3 is 15 residues. V gave up 4 bases and J gave up 5 bases, with 17 bases separating them. Germline CDR1 MNHEY, CDR2 SMNVEV (reference sequence). The CDR3 DNA reads TGTGCCAGCAGTTCAAGGGTCCATCCGGGGGAGACCCAGTACTTC. This translates into CASSSRVHPGETQYF.